The T cell receptor beta chain under discussion was sequenced for a study of HIV-infected patients and healthy controls. One entry per CDR3 protein results from TCRdb running MiXCR on the 5' RACE reads. The sample lists around 64,000 distinct CDR3 sequences, around 16% occurring once. The CDR3 has 13 residues. Germline CDR1 reads MDHEN; CDR2 reads SYDVKM. V lost 3 bases to trimming and J lost 8 bases, with 13 bases between them. This receptor was obtained from a human donor in good health. Specimen: CD4+ T cells from blood. This chain uses TRBV28 with TRBJ1-2; D may be TRBD1 (5 bases). The CDR3 reads CASSLGGGMGYTF. CDR3 DNA sequence: TGTGCCAGCAGTTTGGGGGGGGGAATGGGCTACACCTTC.